What follows are 20 T cell receptor beta chains derived from one specimen sequenced in a study of cytomegalovirus exposure and HLA in healthy donors. The PCR used 60 Vbeta and 13 Jbeta primers. The repertoire was sequenced with immunoSEQ multiplex PCR; TCRdb's copy has only in-frame clones and lacks some. Seen here are around 67,000 clones, less than 80% observed once, and the top ten hold 3% to 3.5%. Material: PBMCs. The source is a woman aged 50 to 65 in good health and CMV-seronegative.

This clone occurred a few times. CDR3 sequence (DNA): TGTGCCAGCAGCGAGCGGGAGGGCCCCATCAATGAGCAGTTCTTC. Protein sequence: CASSEREGPINEQFF. The chain carries TRBV9 and TRBJ2-1; 10 bases map to TRBD2. The V gene end was trimmed by 3 bases and the J gene end by 6 bases; junction bases not matched to a gene: 6. This CDR3 has 15 amino acids. Germline V CDR1 and CDR2: SGDLS, YYNGEE.

The rearrangement uses TRBV7-9 and TRBJ2-3; 10 bases fit TRBD2. The CDR3 totals 16 residues. Germline trimming cut 0 bases from V and 7 bases from J; bases unmatched to any gene: 7. The germline CDR1 and CDR2 sequences are SEHNR and FQNEAQ (reference sequence). The CDR3 protein is CASSLALAGELNTQYF. The DNA of the CDR3 is TGTGCCAGCAGCTTAGCCCTAGCGGGAGAGCTTAATACGCAGTATTTT.

This clone came up a few times. The J gene is TRBJ1-5, the V gene TRBV27; the match to TRBD1 covers 8 bases. V dropped 5 bases and J dropped 3; count of bases not matched to a gene: 6. Germline V lookup: CDR1 MNHEY, CDR2 SMNVEV (reference sequence). The CDR3 is 15 residues long. The CDR3 protein is CASSMMTGVNQPQHF. The CDR3 nucleotides read TGTGCCAGCAGTATGATGACAGGGGTCAATCAGCCCCAGCATTTT.

This clone was detected only a few times. The CDR3 DNA is TGCGCCAGCAGCCAAGGGGCAGGGGGAAGGACTGAAGCTTTCTTT. Its protein product is CASSQGAGGRTEAFF. The chain couples TRBV4-1 to TRBJ1-1; 7 positions match TRBD1. Germline CDR1 reads MGHRA; CDR2 reads YSYEKL. The CDR3 loop spans 15 amino acids. V shed 1 base and J 5 bases; nucleotides not matched to a gene: 7.

This clone was observed once. The chain has TRBV5-4 and TRBJ2-3; 7 positions agree with TRBD2. Unmatched junction bases numbered 4, after V lost 6 bases and J lost 6 bases. Germline CDR1 and CDR2: SGHNT and YYREEE (reference sequence). This CDR3 contains 12 residues. CDR3 protein: CASTLGGDTQYF. The CDR3 nucleotides read TGTGCCAGCACCCTGGGAGGGGATACGCAGTATTTT.

This clone has a handful of counts. CDR3 DNA sequence: TGCAGCGTTGAATTGGGGGGGGCTCAGACCTACAATGAGCAGTTCTTC. Its translation is CSVELGGAQTYNEQFF. This chain joins TRBV29-1 and TRBJ2-1, with a tentative D call TRBD2 (7 bases). CDR1 is SQVTM and CDR2 is ANQGSEA in the germline V gene. V was cut by 2 bases and J by 2 bases, with 16 bases left in between. The CDR3 is 16 residues long.

The rearrangement links TRBV5-1 to TRBJ2-1; TRBD2 agrees at 8 bases. V shed 6 bases and J 2 bases; nucleotides not matched to a gene: 10. From germline, CDR1 is SGHRS and CDR2 YFSETQ. The CDR3 extends over 16 amino acids. Here the CDR3 DNA reads TGCGCCAGCACCTTCTCGGGAGGGGTGGCCTACAATGAGCAGTTCTTC. This sequence encodes CASTFSGGVAYNEQFF.

V usage is TRBV5-1 and J usage is TRBJ1-1; the D is unclear. The CDR3 is made up of 16 amino acids. Germline V CDR1 and CDR2: SGHRS, YFSETQ. V was clipped by 0 bases and J by 0 bases, with 12 bases between them. Here the CDR3 DNA reads TGCGCCAGCAGCTTGGGTCAGGTCCCCATGAACACTGAAGCTTTCTTT. This sequence encodes CASSLGQVPMNTEAFF.

The V gene is TRBV4-3, the J gene TRBJ2-7; D is perhaps TRBD2 (6 bases). The CDR3 is 15 amino acids. Germline V gives CDR1 LGHNA, CDR2 YSLEER. V shed 4 bases and J shed 5 bases, with 18 bases lying between them. This chain's CDR3 is CASSLGRGILDEQYF. The DNA for the CDR3 is TGCGCCAGCAGCCTGGGACGCGGGATTCTAGACGAGCAGTACTTC.

This clone occurred a few times. This chain uses TRBV11-3 with TRBJ2-3; TRBD2 is a possible D gene (5 bases). Germline V CDR1 and CDR2: SGHNT, YENEEA. The length of the CDR3 is 16 residues. V was cut by 5 bases and J by 2 bases, with 17 bases left in between. CDR3 loop: CASSLGVASDTDTQYF. DNA of the CDR3: TGTGCCAGCAGCCTCGGGGTAGCCTCGGACACAGATACGCAGTATTTT.

The chain uses TRBV5-4 and TRBJ2-1; the match to TRBD2 covers 9 bases. Germline lookup yields CDR1 SGHNT and CDR2 YYREEE (reference sequence). The V and J ends lost 3 bases and 6 bases, in that order; junction bases with no gene match: 10. The length of the CDR3 is 16 residues. CDR3 loop: CASSSPGSGSSNEQFF. The CDR3 nucleotides read TGTGCCAGCAGCTCCCCGGGTAGCGGGAGTAGCAATGAGCAGTTCTTC.

This clone has just one count. V and J are TRBV2 and TRBJ2-7, with a tentative D call TRBD2 (6 bases). The CDR3 sequence is 12 residues long. V dropped 7 bases and J dropped 1 base, with 8 bases sitting between them. CDR1 is SNHLY and CDR2 is FYNNEI in the germline V gene. This CDR3 reads CASKEGSYEQYF. Written as DNA, the CDR3 is TGTGCCAGCAAGGAGGGATCCTACGAGCAGTACTTC.

V is TRBV7-2 and J is TRBJ2-7; 8 bases are shared with TRBD1. CDR1 is SGHTA, CDR2 FQGNSA, per germline. V lost 6 bases and J lost 2; bases outside the gene matches: 6. This CDR3 has 14 amino acids. CDR3 bases: TGTGCCAGCAGTCAGACAGGGGCCCCCTACGAGCAGTACTTC. It codes for CASSQTGAPYEQYF.

The chain links TRBV5-1 to TRBJ2-1, with 13 bases matching TRBD2. The CDR3 is made up of 15 amino acids. In germline, CDR1 is SGHRS, CDR2 YFSETQ. The trim removed 4 bases at V and 9 bases at J, leaving 7 bases unmatched. CDR3 loop: CASSQGTSGVSEQFF. The CDR3 nucleotides read TGCGCCAGCAGCCAAGGGACTAGCGGGGTCAGTGAGCAGTTCTTC.

This rearrangement joins TRBV6-5 to TRBJ1-5, with 7 bases fitting TRBD1. V dropped 2 bases and J dropped 4; count of bases not matched to a gene: 5. Germline loops: CDR1 MNHEY, CDR2 SVGAGI. The CDR3 has 15 residues. The CDR3 nucleotides are TGTGCCAGCAGTTACGCAGGGGGTAGTAATCAGCCCCAGCATTTT. It translates to CASSYAGGSNQPQHF.

The genes are TRBV29-1 and TRBJ2-5, with a weak D call TRBD1 (6 bases). V lost 6 bases, J lost 2 bases, and 13 bases lay in between. Germline V gene data show CDR1 as SQVTM and CDR2 as ANQGSEA. The CDR3 is 13 residues long. Written as DNA, the CDR3 is TGCAGCGTACAGGGTGCTCGTCAAGAGACCCAGTACTTC. Translation: CSVQGARQETQYF.

V gene TRBV7-2 combines with J gene TRBJ2-2; 10 bases match TRBD2. The CDR3 contains 16 residues. V shed 4 bases, J shed 0 bases, and the junction held 2 bases outside the gene matches. The germline V gene encodes CDR1 SGHTA and CDR2 FQGNSA. DNA of the CDR3: TGTGCCAGCAGCTCTAGCGGGGGTTCGAACACCGGGGAGCTGTTTTTT. Protein sequence: CASSSSGGSNTGELFF.

The V gene is TRBV19, the J gene TRBJ1-5, with 10 bases that match TRBD1. V lost 7 bases, J lost 2 bases, and 11 bases stayed unmatched. CDR3 length equals 17 residues. CDR1 and CDR2 from the germline V gene are LNHDA and SQIVND (reference sequence). The CDR3 DNA follows: TGTGCCAGTACCACAAGGACAGGGGGGATTCGCAATCAGCCCCAGCATTTT. Translation: CASTTRTGGIRNQPQHF. Full variable domain (remainder filled in from reference TRBV19 and TRBJ1-5): DGGITQSPKYLFRKEGQNVTLSCEQNLNHDAMYWYRQDPGQGLRLIYYSQIVNDFQKGDIAEGYSVSREKKESFPLTVTSAQKNPTAFYLCASTTRTGGIRNQPQHFGDGTRLSIL.

The chain combines TRBV18 with TRBJ1-1; D is unclear. This CDR3 is 15 amino acids long. Between the trimmed V and J ends, which lost 1 base and 1 base, there was a span of 10 bases. The germline CDR1 and CDR2 sequences are KGHSH and LQKENI. The CDR3, as DNA: TGTGCCAGCTCACCACGTTCTCGGGGGAACACTGAAGCTTTCTTT. Protein product: CASSPRSRGNTEAFF.

This clone was observed a handful of times. This chain joins TRBV30 and TRBJ2-7, with TRBD2 matching 11 bases. The length of the CDR3 is 15 residues. V dropped 1 base and J dropped 4; count of bases not matched to a gene: 6. CDR1 and CDR2 (germline): GTSNPN, SVGIG (reference sequence). CDR3 DNA: TGTGCCTGGAGTGCCGGGACTAGCGGTGAGTACGAGCAGTACTTC. Encoded protein: CAWSAGTSGEYEQYF.